These 9 T cell receptor beta chains originate from one sample sequenced in a study of cytomegalovirus exposure and HLA in healthy donors. The PCR was carried out with 60 Vbeta primers and 13 Jbeta primers. Produced via immunoSEQ multiplex PCR; TCRdb's table is partial and in-frame only. The sample carries more than 95,000 clones, around 77% recorded once. Sequencing input: PBMCs. All receptors derive from a woman aged 40 to 50 in good health and CMV-seropositive.

The chain recombines TRBV30 with TRBJ1-2; unclear D gene. In germline, CDR1 is GTSNPN, CDR2 SVGIG (reference sequence). The CDR3 consists of 15 residues. The ends were cut back, 3 bases at V and 4 bases at J, with 18 bases in the middle. As DNA, the CDR3 is TGTGCCTGGAGACAGTACTCCGCGGGCGCCTATGGCTACACCTTC. Amino acids: CAWRQYSAGAYGYTF.

This clone was seen once. V gene TRBV6-6 combines with J gene TRBJ1-1; TRBD1 agrees at 7 bases. Per germline, CDR1 MNHNY and CDR2 SVGAGI (reference sequence). The V segment lost 7 bases and the J segment 4 bases; nucleotides outside the gene matches: 9. The CDR3 runs 14 residues. Here the CDR3 DNA reads TGTGCCAGCAAAGGTACAGGGGTGATCACTGAAGCTTTCTTT. It encodes CASKGTGVITEAFF.

The genes are TRBV11-1 and TRBJ2-5; 10 positions agree with TRBD2. The CDR3 consists of 12 residues. Germline CDR1 reads SGHAT; CDR2 reads FQDESV (reference sequence). The junction had 0 bases not matched to a gene; V was cut back by 6 bases and J by 5 bases. The CDR3 sequence: CASRAGGETQYF. The CDR3 bases are TGTGCCAGCAGAGCGGGAGGGGAGACCCAGTACTTC.

This clone was found once. The chain links TRBV15 to TRBJ2-3; 11 positions match TRBD2. CDR3 length: 14 residues. V lost 7 bases, J lost 5 bases, and 5 bases stayed unmatched. Germline V gives CDR1 LNHNV, CDR2 YYDKDF (reference sequence). The CDR3 DNA is TGTGCCACCACCTTAGCGGGAGGGGTAGATACGCAGTATTTT. It encodes CATTLAGGVDTQYF.

The chain links TRBV19 to TRBJ2-7, with 15 bases fitting TRBD2. The CDR3 loop spans 16 amino acids. With 5 bases clipped from V and 4 bases from J, the junction kept 6 bases outside the gene matches. The germline V gene encodes CDR1 LNHDA and CDR2 SQIVND (reference sequence). CDR3: CASSGTSGRSKYEQYF. Written as DNA, the CDR3 is TGTGCCAGTAGTGGGACTAGCGGGAGGAGTAAATACGAGCAGTACTTC. Variable domain in full (rest from reference TRBV19 and TRBJ2-7): DGGITQSPKYLFRKEGQNVTLSCEQNLNHDAMYWYRQDPGQGLRLIYYSQIVNDFQKGDIAEGYSVSREKKESFPLTVTSAQKNPTAFYLCASSGTSGRSKYEQYFGPGTRLTVT.

The chain employs TRBV7-9 and TRBJ2-3, with D possibly being TRBD1 (5 bases). Germline-derived CDR1 and CDR2 are SEHNR and FQNEAQ (reference sequence). Trimming left V 5 bases short and J 4 bases short, with 16 bases between. The CDR3 is 15 residues long. CDR3 DNA sequence: TGTGCCAGCAGCCCAACTAAGGGGCATGCAGATACGCAGTATTTT. This encodes CASSPTKGHADTQYF.

V usage is TRBV7-9 and J usage is TRBJ1-2, with no clear D. Germline CDR1 SEHNR, CDR2 FQNEAQ (reference sequence). The ends were cut back, 5 bases at V and 1 base at J, with 8 bases in the middle. CDR3 length: 13 amino acids. In DNA, the CDR3 is TGTGCCAGCAGCCCGGGGAGTAACTATGGCTACACCTTC. It yields the protein CASSPGSNYGYTF.

V and J are TRBV30 and TRBJ2-1; 7 bases agree with TRBD2. This CDR3 has 16 amino acids. V dropped 2 bases and J dropped 7; count of bases not matched to a gene: 14. Germline CDR1 is GTSNPN and CDR2 is SVGIG (reference sequence). This CDR3 reads CAWSSLEGGLGNEQFF. The CDR3 nucleotides are TGTGCCTGGAGTTCCCTAGAGGGAGGGTTGGGAAATGAGCAGTTCTTC. Full variable domain (remainder filled in from reference TRBV30 and TRBJ2-1): SQTIHQWPATLVQPVGSPLSLECTVEGTSNPNLYWYRQAAGRGLQLLFYSVGIGQISSEVPQNLSASRPQDRQFILSSKKLLLSDSGFYLCAWSSLEGGLGNEQFFGPGTRLTVL.

V gene TRBV18 combines with J gene TRBJ2-1, with D possibly being TRBD1 (6 bases). This CDR3 spans 19 amino acids. Germline-derived CDR1 and CDR2 are KGHSH and LQKENI. The ends were cut back, 2 bases at V and 6 bases at J, with 26 bases in the middle. CDR3 coding DNA: TGTGCCAGCTCACCAATCAGACAGGTACGATACCACCGAGGCAATGAGCAGTTCTTC. As protein: CASSPIRQVRYHRGNEQFF.